This is a list of T cell receptor beta chains from one sample in a study of blood T cell repertoires in COVID-19. Sequenced by immunoSEQ multiplex PCR; TCRdb stores in-frame clones only, minus some. Among about 250,000 clones listed, 86% were seen once. Sequencing used peripheral blood. The receptor source for this set is an older woman who had recovered from COVID-19. The conserved cysteine and the conserved F or W are not part of the CDR3 here. D genes are given only for firm matches.

J gene: TRBJ2-7; V gene: TRBV19; D gene: NA; CDR3 protein: ASSPQGGTYEQY
J gene: TRBJ1-1; V gene: TRBV3-1/TRBV3-2; D gene: TRBD1; CDR3 protein: ASSLTGLNTEAF
J gene: TRBJ2-5; V gene: TRBV27; D gene: TRBD2; CDR3 protein: ASSLLAARETQY
J gene: TRBJ2-7; V gene: TRBV20-1; D gene: TRBD2; CDR3 protein: SASTPSGGAYEQY
J gene: TRBJ2-5; V gene: TRBV12-5; D gene: TRBD1; CDR3 protein: ASGPGTGQETQY
J gene: TRBJ1-5; V gene: TRBV28; D gene: NA; CDR3 protein: ASSFPASNQPQH
J gene: TRBJ2-4; V gene: TRBV6-2/TRBV6-3; D gene: NA; CDR3 protein: ASSYPIEGGAKNIQY
J gene: TRBJ2-1; V gene: TRBV24-1; D gene: TRBD2; CDR3 protein: ATSDPQAGGPRNEQF
J gene: TRBJ2-2; V gene: TRBV7-2; D gene: NA; CDR3 protein: ASSLPNWGSGAGELF
J gene: TRBJ1-2; V gene: TRBV6-1; D gene: TRBD1; CDR3 protein: ASSAQPGQGNYGYT
J gene: TRBJ1-5; V gene: TRBV28; D gene: TRBD1; CDR3 protein: ASSPRTGRGNQPQH
J gene: TRBJ1-2; V gene: TRBV7-2; D gene: NA; CDR3 protein: ASSHSGFDYGYT
J gene: TRBJ2-3; V gene: TRBV10-3; D gene: TRBD2; CDR3 protein: AISERQASGVARAQY
J gene: TRBJ1-4; V gene: TRBV10-3; D gene: NA; CDR3 protein: AISDPENREREKLF
J gene: TRBJ1-2; V gene: TRBV5-5; D gene: NA; CDR3 protein: ASSLDRDILYGYT
J gene: TRBJ2-7; V gene: TRBV21-1; D gene: NA; CDR3 protein: ASSLERRAVDGWTFVR
J gene: TRBJ2-7; V gene: TRBV5-4; D gene: TRBD1; CDR3 protein: ASSSRTGLGEQY
J gene: TRBJ1-2; V gene: TRBV28; D gene: TRBD1; CDR3 protein: ASGGSGGGGGYT
J gene: TRBJ1-2; V gene: TRBV5-4; D gene: TRBD1; CDR3 protein: ASSYPRGQGNYGYT
J gene: TRBJ2-7; V gene: TRBV27; D gene: TRBD2; CDR3 protein: ASSLRLAGPSVEQY
J gene: TRBJ1-3; V gene: TRBV15; D gene: NA; CDR3 protein: ATSRDLRGSAIY
J gene: TRBJ2-7; V gene: TRBV12-5; D gene: NA; CDR3 protein: ASGLAGLYEQY
J gene: TRBJ1-4; V gene: TRBV7-9; D gene: TRBD1; CDR3 protein: ASSPGTGEWREKLF
J gene: TRBJ2-2; V gene: TRBV6-1; D gene: NA; CDR3 protein: ASSATTGIGNTGELF
J gene: TRBJ1-1; V gene: TRBV6-5; D gene: NA; CDR3 protein: ASSRTRNTEAF
J gene: TRBJ1-3; V gene: TRBV6-1; D gene: TRBD1; CDR3 protein: ASSGPTGGSGNTIY
J gene: TRBJ1-2; V gene: TRBV7-2; D gene: TRBD1; CDR3 protein: ASSRGQGIYGYT
J gene: TRBJ2-3; V gene: TRBV21-1; D gene: NA; CDR3 protein: ASSRDWHGTDTQY
J gene: TRBJ1-4; V gene: TRBV7-9; D gene: TRBD1; CDR3 protein: ASSDRIPGQGATNEKLF
J gene: TRBJ2-3; V gene: TRBV5-4; D gene: NA; CDR3 protein: ASSLDLSGADTQY
J gene: TRBJ2-7; V gene: TRBV2; D gene: TRBD2; CDR3 protein: ASSRPSGGSPEQY
J gene: TRBJ1-6; V gene: TRBV7-9; D gene: TRBD1; CDR3 protein: ASSPRDRLNSPLH
J gene: TRBJ2-1; V gene: TRBV19; D gene: TRBD2; CDR3 protein: ASSVSGVYNEQF
J gene: TRBJ2-1; V gene: TRBV7-2; D gene: TRBD2; CDR3 protein: ASSYGLAGTTEQF
J gene: TRBJ2-7; V gene: TRBV19; D gene: TRBD1; CDR3 protein: ASTRQGTPYEQY
J gene: TRBJ1-6; V gene: TRBV19; D gene: TRBD1; CDR3 protein: ASKWGQDNSPLH
J gene: TRBJ1-4; V gene: TRBV4-3; D gene: NA; CDR3 protein: ASSQAGTGLF
J gene: TRBJ2-3; V gene: TRBV6-5; D gene: TRBD1; CDR3 protein: ASRTGSSTDTQY
J gene: TRBJ1-2; V gene: TRBV7-2; D gene: NA; CDR3 protein: ATSQGSYGYT
J gene: TRBJ1-2; V gene: TRBV4-2; D gene: NA; CDR3 protein: ASSQLQGTFHGYT
J gene: TRBJ1-2; V gene: TRBV27; D gene: TRBD1; CDR3 protein: ASAGTGGSYT
J gene: TRBJ1-1; V gene: TRBV19; D gene: NA; CDR3 protein: ASSIGPVSRGKAF
J gene: TRBJ2-3; V gene: TRBV7-2; D gene: NA; CDR3 protein: ASSFSLSGTDTQY
J gene: TRBJ2-3; V gene: TRBV11-2; D gene: TRBD2; CDR3 protein: ASSPGGSADTQY
J gene: TRBJ2-1; V gene: TRBV7-2; D gene: TRBD2; CDR3 protein: ASSFSGVQF
J gene: TRBJ1-5; V gene: TRBV5-6; D gene: NA; CDR3 protein: ASSLGLSQPQH
J gene: TRBJ2-7; V gene: TRBV5-5; D gene: NA; CDR3 protein: ASSFPGLQVYEQY
J gene: TRBJ2-7; V gene: TRBV4-2; D gene: TRBD2; CDR3 protein: ASSHGLGVYEQY
J gene: TRBJ2-7; V gene: TRBV5-1; D gene: TRBD2; CDR3 protein: ASSSVAGNYEQY
J gene: TRBJ1-5; V gene: TRBV18; D gene: NA; CDR3 protein: ASSPSPGQNNQPQH
J gene: TRBJ1-2; V gene: TRBV10-3; D gene: NA; CDR3 protein: AISESGFSGGYT
J gene: TRBJ1-1; V gene: TRBV7-3; D gene: TRBD1; CDR3 protein: ASSARQGSMNTEAF
J gene: TRBJ1-1; V gene: TRBV5-1; D gene: NA; CDR3 protein: ASRSGGRNTEAF
J gene: TRBJ1-5; V gene: TRBV5-1; D gene: NA; CDR3 protein: ASSIEAENNQPQH
J gene: TRBJ2-5; V gene: TRBV7-2; D gene: NA; CDR3 protein: ASSLAGAAKTQY
J gene: TRBJ2-5; V gene: TRBV28; D gene: TRBD2; CDR3 protein: ASTGRRASGGSGETQY
J gene: TRBJ2-5; V gene: TRBV28; D gene: NA; CDR3 protein: ASNQRYETQY
J gene: TRBJ1-2; V gene: TRBV6-2/TRBV6-3; D gene: NA; CDR3 protein: ASSYSQDYGYT
J gene: TRBJ1-6; V gene: TRBV9; D gene: NA; CDR3 protein: ASSVGGAYNSPLH
J gene: TRBJ1-4; V gene: TRBV7-9; D gene: NA; CDR3 protein: ASSLFSVPNEKLF